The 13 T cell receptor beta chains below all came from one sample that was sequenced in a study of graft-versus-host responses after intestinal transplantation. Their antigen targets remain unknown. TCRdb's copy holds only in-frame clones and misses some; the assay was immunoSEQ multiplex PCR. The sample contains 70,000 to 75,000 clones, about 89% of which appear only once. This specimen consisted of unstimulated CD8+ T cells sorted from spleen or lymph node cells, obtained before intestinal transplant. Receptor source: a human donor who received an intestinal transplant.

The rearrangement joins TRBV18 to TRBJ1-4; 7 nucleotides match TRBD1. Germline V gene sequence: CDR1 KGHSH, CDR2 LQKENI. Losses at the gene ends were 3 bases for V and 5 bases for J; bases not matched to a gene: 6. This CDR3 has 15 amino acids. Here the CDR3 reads CASSPSGGSNEKLFF. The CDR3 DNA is TGTGCCAGCTCACCTTCAGGGGGATCCAATGAAAAACTGTTTTTT.

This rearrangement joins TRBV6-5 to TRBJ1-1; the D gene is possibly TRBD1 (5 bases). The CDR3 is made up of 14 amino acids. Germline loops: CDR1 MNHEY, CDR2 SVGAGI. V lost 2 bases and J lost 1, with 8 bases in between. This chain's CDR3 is CASSYPGSNTEAFF. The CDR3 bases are TGTGCCAGCAGTTACCCAGGGTCGAACACTGAAGCTTTCTTT.

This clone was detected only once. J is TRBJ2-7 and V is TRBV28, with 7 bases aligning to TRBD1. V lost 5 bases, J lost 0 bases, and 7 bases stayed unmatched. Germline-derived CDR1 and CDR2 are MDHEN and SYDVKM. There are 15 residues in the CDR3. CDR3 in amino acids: CASSPHRGDSYEQYF. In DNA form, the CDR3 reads TGTGCCAGCAGTCCACACAGGGGCGACTCCTACGAGCAGTACTTC. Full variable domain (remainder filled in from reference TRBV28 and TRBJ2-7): DVKVTQSSRYLVKRTGEKVFLECVQDMDHENMFWYRQDPGLGLRLIYFSYDVKMKEKGDIPEGYSVSREKKERFSLILESASTNQTSMYLCASSPHRGDSYEQYFGPGTRLTVT.

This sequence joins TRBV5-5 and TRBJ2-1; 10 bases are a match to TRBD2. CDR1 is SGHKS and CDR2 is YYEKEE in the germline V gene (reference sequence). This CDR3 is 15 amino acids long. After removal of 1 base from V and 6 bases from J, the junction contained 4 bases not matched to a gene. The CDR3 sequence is CASSLFLAGVNEQFF. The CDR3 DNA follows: TGTGCCAGCAGCTTGTTCCTAGCGGGAGTCAATGAGCAGTTCTTC.

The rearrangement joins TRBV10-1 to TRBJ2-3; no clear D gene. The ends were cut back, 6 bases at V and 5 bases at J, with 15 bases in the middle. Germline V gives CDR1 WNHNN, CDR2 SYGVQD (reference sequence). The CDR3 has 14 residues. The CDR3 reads CASSLSGTGDTQYF. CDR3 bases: TGCGCCAGCAGCCTCTCAGGAACCGGAGATACGCAGTATTTT.

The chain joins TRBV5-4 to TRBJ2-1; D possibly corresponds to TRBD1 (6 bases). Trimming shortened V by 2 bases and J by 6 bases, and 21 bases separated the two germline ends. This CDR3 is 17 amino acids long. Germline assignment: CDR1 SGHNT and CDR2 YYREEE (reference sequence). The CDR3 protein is CASSFGILGAPFNEQFF. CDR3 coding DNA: TGTGCCAGCAGCTTTGGAATATTGGGGGCCCCCTTCAATGAGCAGTTCTTC.

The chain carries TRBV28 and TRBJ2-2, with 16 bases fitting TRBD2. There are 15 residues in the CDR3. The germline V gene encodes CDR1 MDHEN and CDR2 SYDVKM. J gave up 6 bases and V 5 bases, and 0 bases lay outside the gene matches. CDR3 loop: CASSGTSGRAGELFF. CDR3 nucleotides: TGTGCCAGCAGTGGGACTAGCGGGAGGGCCGGGGAGCTGTTTTTT.

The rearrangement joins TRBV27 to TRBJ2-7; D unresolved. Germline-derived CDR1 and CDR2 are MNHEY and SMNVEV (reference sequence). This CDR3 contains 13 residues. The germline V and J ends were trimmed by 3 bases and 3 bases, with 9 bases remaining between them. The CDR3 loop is CASSFSVYYEQYF. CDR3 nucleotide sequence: TGTGCCAGCAGTTTCTCCGTTTACTACGAGCAGTACTTC.

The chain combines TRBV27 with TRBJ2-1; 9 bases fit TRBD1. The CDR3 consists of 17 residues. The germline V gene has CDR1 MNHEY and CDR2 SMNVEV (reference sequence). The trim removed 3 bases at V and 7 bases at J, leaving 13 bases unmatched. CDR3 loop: CASSFYFGETGGNEQFF. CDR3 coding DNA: TGTGCCAGCAGTTTTTATTTCGGCGAGACAGGGGGGAATGAGCAGTTCTTC.

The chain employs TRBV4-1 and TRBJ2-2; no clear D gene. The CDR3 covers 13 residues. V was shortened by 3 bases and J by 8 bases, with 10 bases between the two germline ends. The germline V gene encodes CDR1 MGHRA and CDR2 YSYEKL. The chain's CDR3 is CASSHNPVGELFF. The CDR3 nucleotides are TGCGCCAGCAGCCATAACCCGGTAGGGGAGCTGTTTTTT.

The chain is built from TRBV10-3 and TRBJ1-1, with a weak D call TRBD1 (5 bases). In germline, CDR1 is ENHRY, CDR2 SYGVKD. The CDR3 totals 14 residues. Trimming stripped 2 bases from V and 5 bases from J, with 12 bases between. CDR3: CAISEQGWKTEAFF. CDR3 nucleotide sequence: TGTGCCATCAGTGAGCAGGGTTGGAAAACTGAAGCTTTCTTT.

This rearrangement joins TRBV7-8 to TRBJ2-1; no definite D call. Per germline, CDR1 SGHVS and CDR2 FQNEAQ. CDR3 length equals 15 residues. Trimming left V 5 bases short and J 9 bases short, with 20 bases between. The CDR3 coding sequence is TGTGCCAGCAGCCAACACATTGGGTCAACGGGTGAGCAGTTCTTC. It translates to CASSQHIGSTGEQFF.

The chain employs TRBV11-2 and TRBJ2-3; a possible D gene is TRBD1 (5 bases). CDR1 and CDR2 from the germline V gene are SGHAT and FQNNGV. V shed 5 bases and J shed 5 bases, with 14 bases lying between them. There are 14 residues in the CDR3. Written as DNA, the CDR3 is TGTGCCAGCAGCCAGGGCCGCGAGGTAGATACGCAGTATTTT. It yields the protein CASSQGREVDTQYF. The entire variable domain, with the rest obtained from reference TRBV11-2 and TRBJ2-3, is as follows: EAGVAQSPRYKIIEKRQSVAFWCNPISGHATLYWYQQILGQGPKLLIQFQNNGVVDDSQLPKDRFSAERLKGVDSTLKIQPAKLEDSAVYLCASSQGREVDTQYFGPGTRLTVL.